This T cell receptor (beta chain) is drawn from a study of T cell responses to AZD1222 COVID-19 vaccine. Regarding the study as a whole: Baseline antibody screening turned up just 6 or 7 seropositive AZD1222 recipients.

Concerning this clone itself: Its antigen is not known.

Germline CDR1 SGHTS, CDR2 YDEGEE. Trimming shortened V by 1 base and J by 5 bases, and 13 bases separated the two germline ends. The CDR3 runs to 15 residues. The assay was immunoSEQ multiplex PCR, and TCRdb's table has in-frame clones only and misses some. The sample has around 54,000 clones; less than 90% are singletons. This chain connects TRBV5-8 to TRBJ1-5; perhaps TRBD1 as D (5 bases). The TCR originated in an adult who received the AZD1222 COVID-19 vaccine. The sequences come from peripheral blood, collected 28 days after the second AZD1222 dose. Here the CDR3 DNA reads TGTGCCAGCAGCTTGAAGATCGGGGGGTATCAGCCCCAGCATTTT. As protein: CASSLKIGGYQPQHF.